This T cell receptor (beta chain) was sequenced for a study of blood T cell repertoires in COVID-19. Study information: Samples taken during acute and convalescent COVID-19 were collected in the United States, Italy and Spain.

Original processing notes: Amplification of reference gene primers was used by the study to estimate nucleated cell counts. Measured with immunoSEQ multiplex PCR; TCRdb has only the in-frame clones, and not every one. V and J calls and clone size are those listed in that table; D and trimming were worked out from the DNA. The data hold over 100,000 clones, with roughly 89% observed a single time. The study recruited people aged roughly 18 to 95 years across about two dozen US areas. CDR3 length: 15 residues. Germline trimming cut 0 bases from V and 2 bases from J; bases unmatched to any gene: 2. Looked up from germline, CDR1 is SGHRS and CDR2 is YFSETQ.

Sequencing was done on a sample of PBMCs or T cells enriched from blood (not recorded which). This clonotype was sampled from a woman under 40 who had recovered from COVID-19. The chain carries TRBV5-1 and TRBJ1-3, with 7 bases lining up with TRBD1. This CDR3 reads CASSLDGQAGNTIYF. CDR3 nucleotides: TGCGCCAGCAGCTTGGATGGACAGGCTGGAAACACCATATATTTT.